The source of this TCR beta chain is a study of blood T cell repertoires in COVID-19. In assigning cohorts, the study relied on participant-reported clinical history. TCRdb's table, derived via immunoSEQ multiplex PCR, lists solely in-frame clones and lacks some. The sample records about 180,000 clones, roughly nine tenths being singletons. CDR1 is SGHNT, CDR2 YYREEE, per germline (reference sequence). The CDR3 length is 14 residues. The V end was cut by 4 bases, the J end by 8 bases, with 18 bases between. The receptor comes from a woman aged 40 to 50 with acute COVID-19. The V and J genes are TRBV5-4 and TRBJ1-2; D is perhaps TRBD1 (6 bases). The sequencing sample was made of PBMCs or T cells enriched from blood (not recorded which). CDR3 coding DNA: TGTGCCAGCAGCGGCCCTGACAGGCCTTCAGGCTACACCTTC. Translation: CASSGPDRPSGYTF.